This TCR beta chain came from a study of blood T cell repertoires in COVID-19. The overall study: Samples came from the United States, Italy and Spain, spanning acute and convalescent COVID-19.

Trimming at V came to 5 bases and at J to 5 bases, leaving 3 bases not matched to a gene. Germline CDR1 reads SGHTA; CDR2 reads FQGTGA. CDR3 length: 13 amino acids. As handled by the study authors: Amplified reference gene primers provided the basis for estimating nucleated cell counts. Clones were read by immunoSEQ multiplex PCR, and TCRdb kept only the in-frame ones, dropping some. The V and J calls and clone size were taken over from that table, and D and trimming were inferred from the DNA. This sample yields around 50,000 clones, of which roughly 88% are seen a single time; around three fifths belongs to the top ten.

This chain uses TRBV7-3 with TRBJ2-7, with TRBD2 identical over 10 bases. The source of this sequence is a man between 65 and 85 years old with acute or convalescent COVID-19. Source material: peripheral blood. Written as DNA, the CDR3 is TGTGCCAGCAGCGCTAGCGGGAGCCACGAGCAGTACTTC. This sequence encodes CASSASGSHEQYF.